The sequence of this TCR beta chain was determined in a study of T cells after yellow fever vaccination. The CDR3 contains 13 residues. V shed 1 base and J shed 6 bases, with 10 bases lying between them. CDR1 is SGHTA and CDR2 is FQGNSA in the germline V gene. MiXCR, run by TCRdb on the 5' RACE reads, gives a single entry per CDR3 protein. The sample lists about 260,000 distinct CDR3 sequences, approximately 12% occurring once. The sample here was CD4+ T cells sorted from PBMCs, taken 45 days after the yellow fever booster vaccination. This clonotype was sampled from a man aged 25-40 years who received the YFV17D yellow fever vaccine. This chain joins TRBV7-2 and TRBJ2-7; TRBD1 might be the D (5 bases). The CDR3 DNA sequence: TGTGCCAGCAGCTTAGTAGGGGTGGGCGAGCAGTACTTC. It yields the protein CASSLVGVGEQYF.